In its sample, the clone carrying this TCR beta chain was seen a few times. Its specificity is unknown. Each CDR3 protein is one row after TCRdb ran MiXCR on the RACE reads. The table lists around 300,000 distinct CDR3 sequences, 7.5% to 8% of them singletons. Germline lookup yields CDR1 LGHNA and CDR2 YSLEER. V dropped 3 bases and J dropped 3 bases, with 11 bases sitting between them. The CDR3 runs to 14 residues. The data are from a study of human T cells and chemical hapten exposure. At the level of the study: Sensitization applied 2% DPC to roughly 2 cm by roughly 2 cm of upper inner arm skin.

Study-wide findings and caveats: More PT1 expanded TCRs went with higher patch test scores.

Time point of the sample: pre-sensitization, week 0. Indicated treatment: therapeutic diphenylcyclopropenone sensitization with weekly scalp DPC. This TCR was sampled from a man between 18 and 35 years old with alopecia areata. Some clones in this sample may be carry-over from other donors' samples. The specimen was whole blood, collected in connection with sensitization to the hapten diphenylcyclopropenone (DPC). The V call is TRBV4-3, the J call TRBJ1-1; D is possibly TRBD1 (5 bases). CDR3 sequence (DNA): TGCGCCAGCAGCCAGAACATAGGGGACACTGAAGCTTTCTTT. Protein: CASSQNIGDTEAFF.